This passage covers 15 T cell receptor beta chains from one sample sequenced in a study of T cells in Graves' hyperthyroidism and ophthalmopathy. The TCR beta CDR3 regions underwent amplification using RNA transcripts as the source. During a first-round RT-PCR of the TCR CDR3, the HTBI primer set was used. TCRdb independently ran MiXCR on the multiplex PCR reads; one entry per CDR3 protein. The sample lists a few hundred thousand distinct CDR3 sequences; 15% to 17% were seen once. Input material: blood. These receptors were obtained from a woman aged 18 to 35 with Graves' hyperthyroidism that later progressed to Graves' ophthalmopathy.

CDR3 amino acids: CASSPAGQGKNIQYF. CDR3 nucleotides: TGTGCCAGCAGCCCCGCTGGGCAGGGCAAAAACATTCAGTACTTC. V gene TRBV7-8 combines with J gene TRBJ2-4; tentatively, D is TRBD1 (5 bases). The CDR3 has 15 residues. Trimming cost V 5 bases and J 3 bases, with 14 bases left between them. Germline V lookup: CDR1 SGHVS, CDR2 FQNEAQ.

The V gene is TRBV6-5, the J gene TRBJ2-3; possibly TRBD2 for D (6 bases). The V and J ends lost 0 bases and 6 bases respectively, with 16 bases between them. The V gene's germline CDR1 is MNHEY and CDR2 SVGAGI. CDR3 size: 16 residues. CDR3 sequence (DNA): TGTGCCAGCAGTTACTCACGGTCGGGAGAGTATGATACGCAGTATTTT. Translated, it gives CASSYSRSGEYDTQYF.

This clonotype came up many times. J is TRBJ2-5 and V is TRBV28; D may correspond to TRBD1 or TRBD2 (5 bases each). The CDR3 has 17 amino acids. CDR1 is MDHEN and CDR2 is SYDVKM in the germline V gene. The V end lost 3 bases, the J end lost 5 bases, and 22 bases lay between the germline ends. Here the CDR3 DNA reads TGTGCCAGCAGTTTTCTGGGGGAGATCCGACGGCGGGAGACCCAGTACTTC. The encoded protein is CASSFLGEIRRRETQYF.

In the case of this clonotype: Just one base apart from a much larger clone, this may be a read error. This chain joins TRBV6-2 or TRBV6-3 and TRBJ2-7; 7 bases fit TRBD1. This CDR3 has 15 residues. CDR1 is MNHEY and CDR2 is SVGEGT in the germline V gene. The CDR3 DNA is TGTGCCAGCTGTTACTCTCGATTGACAGGGAACGAGCAGTACTTC. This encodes CASCYSRLTGNEQYF.

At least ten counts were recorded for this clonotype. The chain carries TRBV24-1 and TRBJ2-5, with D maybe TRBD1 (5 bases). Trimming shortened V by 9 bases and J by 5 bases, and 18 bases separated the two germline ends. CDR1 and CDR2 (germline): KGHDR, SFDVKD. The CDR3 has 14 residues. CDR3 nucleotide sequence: TGTGCCACCCAGGGCAGTGTAGGGCGGGAGACCCAGTACTTC. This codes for CATQGSVGRETQYF.

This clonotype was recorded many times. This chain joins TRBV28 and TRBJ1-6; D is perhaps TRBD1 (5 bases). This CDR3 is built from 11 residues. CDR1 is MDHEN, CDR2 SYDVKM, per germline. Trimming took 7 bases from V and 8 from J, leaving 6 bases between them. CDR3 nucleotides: TGTGCCAGCAAAGGGGATTCACCCCTCCACTTT. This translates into CASKGDSPLHF.

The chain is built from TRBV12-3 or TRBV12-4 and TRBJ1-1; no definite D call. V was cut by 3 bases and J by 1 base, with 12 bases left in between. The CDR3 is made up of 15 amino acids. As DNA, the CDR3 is TGTGCCAGCAGTTTCGGTGGAGGAGCGAACACTGAAGCTTTCTTT. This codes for CASSFGGGANTEAFF.

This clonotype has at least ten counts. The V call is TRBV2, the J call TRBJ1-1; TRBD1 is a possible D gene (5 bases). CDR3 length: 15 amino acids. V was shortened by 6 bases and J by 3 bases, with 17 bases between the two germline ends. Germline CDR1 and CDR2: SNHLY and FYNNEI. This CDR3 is CASRRDSFSDTEAFF. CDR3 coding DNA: TGTGCCAGCAGGAGAGACAGTTTCTCGGACACTGAAGCTTTCTTT.

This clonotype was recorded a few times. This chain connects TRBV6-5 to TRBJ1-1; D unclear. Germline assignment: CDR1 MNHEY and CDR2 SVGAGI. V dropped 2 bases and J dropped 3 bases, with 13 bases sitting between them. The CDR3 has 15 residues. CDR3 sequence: CASSYATIEYTEAFF. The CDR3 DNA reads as TGTGCCAGCAGTTACGCTACGATCGAGTACACTGAAGCTTTCTTT.

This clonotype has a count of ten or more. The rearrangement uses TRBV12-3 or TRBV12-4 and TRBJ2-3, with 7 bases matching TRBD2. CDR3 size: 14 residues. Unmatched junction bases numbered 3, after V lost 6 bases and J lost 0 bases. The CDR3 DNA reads TGTGCCAGCAGACGTAGCGGGAGCACAGATACGCAGTATTTT. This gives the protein CASRRSGSTDTQYF.

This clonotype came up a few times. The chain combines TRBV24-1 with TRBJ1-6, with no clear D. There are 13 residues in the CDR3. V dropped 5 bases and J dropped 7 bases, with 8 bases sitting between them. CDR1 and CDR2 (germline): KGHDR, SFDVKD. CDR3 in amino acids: CATSVGGNSPLHF. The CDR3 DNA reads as TGTGCCACCAGTGTTGGTGGGAATTCACCCCTCCACTTT.

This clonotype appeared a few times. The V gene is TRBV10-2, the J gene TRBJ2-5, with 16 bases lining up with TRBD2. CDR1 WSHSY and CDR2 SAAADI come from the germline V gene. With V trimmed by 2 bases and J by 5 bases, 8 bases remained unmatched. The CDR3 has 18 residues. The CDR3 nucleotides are TGCGCCAGCAGTGAGGGGACTAGCGGGAGGGCCTTCTCGGAGACCCAGTACTTC. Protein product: CASSEGTSGRAFSETQYF.

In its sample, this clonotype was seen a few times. CDR3 residues: CASSEWGAEVSGYTF. Here the CDR3 DNA reads TGTGCCAGCAGTGAATGGGGGGCGGAGGTGTCCGGCTACACCTTC. The chain employs TRBV2 and TRBJ1-2; weak D call: TRBD1 (6 bases). V was cut by 2 bases and J by 8 bases, with 18 bases left in between. The germline V gene has CDR1 SNHLY and CDR2 FYNNEI. The CDR3 length is 15 residues.

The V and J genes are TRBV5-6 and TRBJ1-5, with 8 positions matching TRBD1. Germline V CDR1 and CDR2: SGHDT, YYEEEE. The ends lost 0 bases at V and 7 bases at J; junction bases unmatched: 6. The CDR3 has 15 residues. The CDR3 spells CASSLDRGNGQPQHF. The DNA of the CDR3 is TGTGCCAGCAGCTTGGACAGGGGGAACGGGCAGCCCCAGCATTTT.

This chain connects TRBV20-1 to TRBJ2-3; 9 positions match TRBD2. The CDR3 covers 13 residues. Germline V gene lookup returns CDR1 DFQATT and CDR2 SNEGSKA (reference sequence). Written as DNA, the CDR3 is TGCAGCGATTTAGCGGGAGTCACAGATACGCAGTATTTT. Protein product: CSDLAGVTDTQYF.